This TCR beta chain was recovered during a study of cytomegalovirus exposure and HLA in healthy donors (dated by TCRdb to 2016 to 2017). For the wider study: An earlier analysis of approximately 590 of the donors reported roughly 300 Gb of sequence data and around 110 million unique TCR beta sequences from around 200 million T cells. Roughly 310 gigabases of sequencing data and 70 million to 100 million unique TCR sequences were included in an early release covering roughly 600 HLA-typed donors. Of the approximately 400 genotyped donors, approximately 83% fell in the genetic ancestry cluster associated with self-reported Caucasian donors. The study was designed to test whether signatures of past pathogen exposure could be identified by cataloging public T cell receptors. Using immunosequencing, the study profiled T cell repertoires from 500 to 800 subjects and related those repertoires to cytomegalovirus serostatus. Besides the first cohort of approximately 670 subjects, a separate validation cohort made up of some 110 different subjects was used. To predict cytomegalovirus infection status, the study brought together high-throughput TCR immunosequencing, statistical association of individual TCRs with disease status, and machine learning. To study patterns of TCR occurrence, a later analysis re-analyzed previously published TCR beta repertoires from more than 550 donors and added high-resolution HLA genotyping. In the later analysis, no new phenotypic data were used to find candidate immune exposures; instead, reliance was placed on TCR beta sequences and their occurrence across donors. To decide whether each TCR beta V gene segment behaved as functional or pseudogenic, an earlier analysis of approximately 620 of the donors relied on high-throughput TCR beta sequencing. Donor age, sex, ethnicity and CMV serostatus were compiled together with the repertoire data. In a later genetic analysis, genome-wide SNP genotypes for about 60% of the 666 donors were used, and that subset was treated as a discovery cohort. All discovery cohort repertoires had been generated using a single sequencing platform. HLA typing included class I and class II loci at four-digit resolution. The number of donors typed differed by locus, with about 629-630 for A, B, C, DRB1 and DQB1, roughly 520 for DQA1, 600 to 610 for DPA1, and around 460 for DPB1. Roughly 5 DR-DQ haplotypes were handled as single units for association and clustering, since linkage in the cohort was strong. Among over 350 genotyped donors of the cohort, an average of roughly 240,000 unique TCR beta nucleotide sequences were sequenced per donor, around a sixth of them non-productive. The full study reports these points: In the study, some 160 TCR beta chains were listed as associated with cytomegalovirus. The classifier was reported to diagnose cytomegalovirus status with high specificity and sensitivity in both the original and validation cohorts. In a later analysis, HLA-associated TCR beta chains were found to be more clonally expanded and to have lower generation probabilities than equally common non-associated chains. Broadly in line with IMGT annotations, most TCR beta V segments showed up in productive rearrangements about 87% or about 30% of the time in an earlier analysis of several hundred of the donors. Specific HLA alleles were associated with roughly 17,000 TCR beta sequences at a false discovery rate of 0.05 in a later analysis. Strong co-occurrence of HLA alleles, especially DR and DQ, made assigning TCR associations to individual alleles difficult. In a later analysis, most CMV-associated TCR beta chains were found to appear HLA-restricted, with HLA associations seemingly driven largely by CMV exposure. Roughly uniform sequencing depth across donors was assumed in presence/absence analyses, although this assumption may not hold. Most TCR sequences were seen in very few donors, while some public TCRs were found in many individuals. An association between a missense DCLRE1C variant and V-gene and J-gene trimming of TCR beta chains was found in a later genetic analysis and replicated in an independent cohort. A further reported finding was that TCR beta sequences accurately predicted the HLA-A and HLA-B alleles for most subjects in the first cohort. In a later analysis, several top co-occurrence clusters were reported to appear linked to parvovirus B19, influenza, CMV and Epstein-Barr virus. CMV serostatus was the only immune exposure information available for the cohort. According to the authors, the approach could potentially be generalized to other disease states and immunological phenotypes. Because counts were too low, 15 or so rarely observed V segments, including chromosome 9 orphons, were excluded from the earlier analysis of 587 of the donors. In a later analysis, the rate of TCR association differed among HLA loci, with DRB1 alleles having the most associated TCRs and HLA-C alleles having the fewest. According to a later genetic analysis, donors in an Asian-associated ancestry cluster had fewer N-insertions in productive TCRs than the approximately 630-donor mean. In vitro tests confirmed that a few of the cytomegalovirus-associated TCR beta chains recognize cytomegalovirus antigens. Linkage disequilibrium might explain the correlated functional status among segregating V segments, but an unknown experimental factor could not be ruled out. The sequencing pipeline was judged likely to have produced a cluster of highly shared sequence variants as a technical artifact. In this cohort, only TCR beta chains were sequenced, and detectable features were limited by the absence of alpha or paired-chain data. Because some donors lacked HLA typing at each locus, the association tests relied only on the typed subset.

Note on this clone: Its binding antigen is unknown. It has no much larger one-base neighbor in the sample; base qualities were not kept.

Receptor amplification or capture employed the immunoSEQ multiplex PCR assay. For the multiplex PCR, a mixture combining 60 forward primers for TCR Vbeta segments and 13 reverse primers for TCR Jbeta segments was used. The CDR3 region of rearranged TCR beta genes was amplified from genomic DNA by a multiplex PCR assay. On the Illumina HiSeq System, the amplified TCR beta libraries were sequenced as 87-base-pair reads. Regarding the original processing steps: In a later analysis, roughly 80 million unique TCR beta chains were counted across the 690 or so repertoires, and around 10 million of these chains were shared by at least two donors. A nearest-neighbor algorithm error-corrected the raw reads and collapsed the reads into unique sequences, merging closely related sequences to remove PCR and sequencing errors. To assign V, D and J gene segments, CDR3 sequences were aligned to IMGT reference sequences. For a sequence to be retained, a match of at least six nucleotides was required to both a V gene segment and a J gene segment. Rearrangements were classified as productive when the CDR3 lacked stop codons and remained in frame with V and J, and all other rearrangements were classified as non-productive. Following IMGT convention, CDR3 was defined as the stretch from the second conserved V-encoded cysteine up to the conserved J-encoded phenylalanine. The earlier analysis of approximately 590 of the donors excluded any sequence lacking an unambiguous match to a single V gene segment. An earlier analysis of roughly 590 of the donors called V segments functional above 56.7% productive rearrangements and segregating when the between-donor standard deviation exceeded 5%. To diagnose cytomegalovirus status from the catalog of TCR beta chain sequences, a statistical classification framework was built. In a later analysis, TCR nucleotide sequences were compared against IMGT/GENE-DB human TR gene sequences so that V and J genes could be assigned. Using the TCRdist pipeline, a later analysis assigned CDR3 sequences along with most-parsimonious VDJ recombination scenarios. In a later analysis, every TCR beta chain was defined by the combination of its CDR3 amino acid sequence and its V-gene family, and reads without a unique V-gene family were dropped. As a way to deal with suspected cross-contamination and a sequencing artifact, a later analysis dropped over 550 nucleotide sequences that were highly shared and had low generation probability. In a later analysis, a clonal expansion index was calculated for each public chain from normalized within-repertoire ranks of inferred template counts. Generation probabilities in a later analysis came from a VDJ recombination model fitted to out-of-frame rearrangements, and those results were checked against IGoR. In a later analysis, hypergeometric tests were used to score TCR-TCR, TCR-HLA and TCR-CMV co-occurrence, with a repertoire-size bias correction applied to TCR pairs. False discovery rates were estimated in a later analysis by permuting HLA or CMV assignments 20 times. In a later analysis, co-occurring TCRs were grouped with DBSCAN, and TCRdist sequence similarity was added when clustering was performed within HLA-allele-positive subsets. Repertoires with fewer than 30,000 or more than 120,000 public chains, plus five repertoires with anomalous nucleotide sharing, were excluded from co-occurrence clustering. Not all clones reach the TCRdb copy of this immuneACCESS table, which keeps in-frame sequences only. Checked studies attribute under half of the gap to unresolved V genes and leave the rest unexplained. V, J and clone size are those of that table, while D and trimming were read from the DNA. For this sample the table gives tens of thousands of clones, of which 90% to 95% were detected only once. Approximately 2.5% of the sample rests with the top ten.

The cohort comprised approximately 700 healthy bone marrow donors. Cohort members were all nominally healthy when sampled, although unrecorded immune exposures were likely present. The donor tested CMV seronegative and was one of the 352 seronegative cohort members. Each donor provided a peripheral blood sample, and peripheral blood mononuclear cells were used for TCR beta sequencing. Genomic DNA was extracted from the blood cell samples with the Qiagen DNeasy Blood Extraction Kit. The sequence was obtained from a woman aged 18 to 35 in good health and CMV-seronegative. Sequences were obtained from PBMCs.

The CDR3 amino acid sequence is: CASRMGGRGLGEKLFF. The nucleotide sequence reads TGTGCCAGCAGGATGGGGGGCAGGGGGCTCGGTGAAAAACTGTTTTTT. This chain joins TRBV2 to TRBJ1-4, with TRBD1 identical over 8 junction bases. The CDR3 contains 16 residues, cysteine and phenylalanine counted. The read is trimmed to its CDR3 DNA, 48 bases read in frame from base 1. The germline V gene yields SNHLY for CDR1 and FYNNEI for CDR2. At the junction V is shortened by 6 bases and J by 7 bases; bases outside the gene matches: 13.